This TCR beta chain came from a study of T-cell reconstitution after alpha-beta-depleted transplantation in children. TCRbeta library preparation incorporated unique molecular identifiers. TCRdb re-analysed the PCR reads in MiXCR, keeping a single row per CDR3 protein. The sample carries almost 600,000 distinct CDR3 sequences, 25% to 30% recorded once. Unmatched junction bases numbered 10, after V lost 8 bases and J lost 0 bases. Germline V gene lookup returns CDR1 WSHSY and CDR2 SAAADI. This CDR3 is built from 15 residues. The genes are TRBV10-2 and TRBJ2-7, with 7 bases fitting TRBD2. Specimen: PBMCs, collected before TCRalphabeta/CD19-depleted stem cell transplant. The clonotype originates from a boy under two years old with Wiskott-Aldrich syndrome, due to receive a stem cell transplant. CDR3 in DNA: TGCGCCAGCTTCCTAGCGGCCAGAAGCTCCTACGAGCAGTACTTC. This gives the protein CASFLAARSSYEQYF.